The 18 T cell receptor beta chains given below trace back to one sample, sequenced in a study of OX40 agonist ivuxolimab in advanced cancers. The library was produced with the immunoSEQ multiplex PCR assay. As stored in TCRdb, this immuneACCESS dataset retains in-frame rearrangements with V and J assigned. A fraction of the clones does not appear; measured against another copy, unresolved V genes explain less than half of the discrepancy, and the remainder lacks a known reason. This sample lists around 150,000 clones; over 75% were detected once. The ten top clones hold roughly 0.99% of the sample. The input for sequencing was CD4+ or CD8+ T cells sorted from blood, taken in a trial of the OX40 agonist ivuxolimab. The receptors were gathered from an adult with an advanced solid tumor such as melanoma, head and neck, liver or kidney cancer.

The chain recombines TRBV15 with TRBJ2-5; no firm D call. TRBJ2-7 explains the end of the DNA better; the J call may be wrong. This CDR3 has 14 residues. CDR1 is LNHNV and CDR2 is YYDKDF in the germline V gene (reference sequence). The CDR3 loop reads CATSQQTVSYEQYF. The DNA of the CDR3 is TGTGCCACCAGCCAACAGACCGTATCCTACGAGCAGTACTTC.

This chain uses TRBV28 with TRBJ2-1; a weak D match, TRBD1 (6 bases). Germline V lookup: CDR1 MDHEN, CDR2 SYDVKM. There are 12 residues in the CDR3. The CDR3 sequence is CAHTTGSNEQFF. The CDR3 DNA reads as TGTGCGCACACCACAGGGAGTAATGAGCAGTTCTTC.

The CDR3 coding sequence is TGTGCCTGGTTCGCAGGGGGGGGAGGAGGTCGAGCTTTCTTT. This translates into CAWFAGGGGGRAFF. The rearrangement links TRBV30 to TRBJ1-1, with 7 bases that match TRBD1. The trim removed 5 bases at V and 10 bases at J, leaving 16 bases unmatched. Germline V CDR1 and CDR2: GTSNPN, SVGIG (reference sequence). The length of the CDR3 is 14 residues.

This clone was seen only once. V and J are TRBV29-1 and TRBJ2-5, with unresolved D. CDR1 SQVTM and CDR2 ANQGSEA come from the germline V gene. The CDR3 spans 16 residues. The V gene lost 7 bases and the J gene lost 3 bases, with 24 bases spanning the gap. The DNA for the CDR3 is TGCAGCGCTCGGCACCGGGTAGGCCACCTCGAAGAGACCCAGTACTTC. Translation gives CSARHRVGHLEETQYF.

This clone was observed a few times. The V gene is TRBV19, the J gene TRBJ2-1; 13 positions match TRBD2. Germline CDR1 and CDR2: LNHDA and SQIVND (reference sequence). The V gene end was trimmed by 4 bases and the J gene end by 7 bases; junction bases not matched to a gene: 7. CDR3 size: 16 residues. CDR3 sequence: CASSSTGLAGKNEQFF. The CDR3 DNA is TGTGCCAGTAGTAGTACGGGACTAGCGGGAAAGAATGAGCAGTTCTTC. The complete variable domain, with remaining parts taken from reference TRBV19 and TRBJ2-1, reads DGGITQSPKYLFRKEGQNVTLSCEQNLNHDAMYWYRQDPGQGLRLIYYSQIVNDFQKGDIAEGYSVSREKKESFPLTVTSAQKNPTAFYLCASSSTGLAGKNEQFFGPGTRLTVL.

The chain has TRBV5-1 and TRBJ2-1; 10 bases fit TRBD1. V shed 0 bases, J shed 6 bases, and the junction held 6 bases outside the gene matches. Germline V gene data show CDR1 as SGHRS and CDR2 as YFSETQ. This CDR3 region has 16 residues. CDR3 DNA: TGCGCCAGCAGCTTGGGTGACAGGGGGCGTGTCAATGAGCAGTTCTTC. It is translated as CASSLGDRGRVNEQFF. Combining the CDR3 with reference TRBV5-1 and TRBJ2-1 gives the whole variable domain KAGVTQTPRYLIKTRGQQVTLSCSPISGHRSVSWYQQTPGQGLQFLFEYFSETQRNKGNFPGRFSGRQFSNSRSEMNVSTLELGDSALYLCASSLGDRGRVNEQFFGPGTRLTVL.

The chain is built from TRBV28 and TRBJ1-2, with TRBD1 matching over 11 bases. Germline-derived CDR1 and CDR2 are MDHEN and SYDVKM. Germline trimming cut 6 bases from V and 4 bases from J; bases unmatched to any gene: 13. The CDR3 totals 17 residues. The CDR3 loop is CASSARDRGIRGYGYTF. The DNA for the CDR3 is TGTGCCAGCAGCGCTAGGGACAGGGGGATTCGCGGCTATGGCTACACCTTC.

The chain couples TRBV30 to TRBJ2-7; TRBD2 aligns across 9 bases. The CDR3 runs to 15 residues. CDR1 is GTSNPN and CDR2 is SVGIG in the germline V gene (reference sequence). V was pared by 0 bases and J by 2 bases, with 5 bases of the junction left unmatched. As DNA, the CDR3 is TGTGCCTGGAGTGTATTCAGCGGGGGGCCCTACGAGCAGTACTTC. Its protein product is CAWSVFSGGPYEQYF.

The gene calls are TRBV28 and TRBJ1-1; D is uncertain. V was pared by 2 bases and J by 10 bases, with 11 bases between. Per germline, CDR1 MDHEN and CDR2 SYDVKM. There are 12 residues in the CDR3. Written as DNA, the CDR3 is TGTGCCAGCAGTTTAAACACTCCGCCAGCTTTCTTT. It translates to CASSLNTPPAFF.

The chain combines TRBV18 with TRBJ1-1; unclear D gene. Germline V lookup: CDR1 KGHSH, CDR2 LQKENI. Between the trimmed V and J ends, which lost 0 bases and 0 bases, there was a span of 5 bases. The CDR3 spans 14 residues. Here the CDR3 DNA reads TGTGCCAGCTCACCACCGCCTATGAACACTGAAGCTTTCTTT. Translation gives CASSPPPMNTEAFF.

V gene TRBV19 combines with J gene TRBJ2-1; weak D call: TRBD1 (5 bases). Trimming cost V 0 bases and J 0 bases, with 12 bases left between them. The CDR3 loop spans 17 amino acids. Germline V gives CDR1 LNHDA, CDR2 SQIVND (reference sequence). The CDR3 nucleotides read TGTGCCAGTAGTATAGATCAGGGCCGTAGCTCCTACAATGAGCAGTTCTTC. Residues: CASSIDQGRSSYNEQFF.

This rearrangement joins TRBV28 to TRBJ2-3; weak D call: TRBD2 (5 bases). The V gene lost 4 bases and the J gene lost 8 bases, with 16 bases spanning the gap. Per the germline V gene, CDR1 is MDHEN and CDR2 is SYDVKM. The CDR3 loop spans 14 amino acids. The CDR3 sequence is CASSSSPHGGTQYF. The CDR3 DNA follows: TGTGCCAGCAGTTCGTCCCCTCATGGAGGTACGCAGTATTTT.

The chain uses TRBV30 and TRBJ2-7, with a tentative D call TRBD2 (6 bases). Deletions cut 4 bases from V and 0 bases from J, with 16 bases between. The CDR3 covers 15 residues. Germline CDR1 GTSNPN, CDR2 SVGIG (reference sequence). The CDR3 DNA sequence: TGTGCCTGGACAGGAGGGGTCTCACCCTCCTACGAGCAGTACTTC. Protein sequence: CAWTGGVSPSYEQYF.

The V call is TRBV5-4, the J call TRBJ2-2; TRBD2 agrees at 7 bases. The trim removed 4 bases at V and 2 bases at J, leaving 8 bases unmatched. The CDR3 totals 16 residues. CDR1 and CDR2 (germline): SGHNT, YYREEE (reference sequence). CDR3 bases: TGTGCCAGCAGCCAAGATCTAGCGGATAACACCGGGGAGCTGTTTTTT. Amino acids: CASSQDLADNTGELFF.

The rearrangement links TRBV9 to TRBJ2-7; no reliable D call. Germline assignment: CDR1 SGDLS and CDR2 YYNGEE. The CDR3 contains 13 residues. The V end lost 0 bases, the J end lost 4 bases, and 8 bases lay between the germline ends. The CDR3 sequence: CASSVATDYEQYF. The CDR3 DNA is TGTGCCAGCAGCGTAGCTACAGATTACGAGCAGTACTTC.

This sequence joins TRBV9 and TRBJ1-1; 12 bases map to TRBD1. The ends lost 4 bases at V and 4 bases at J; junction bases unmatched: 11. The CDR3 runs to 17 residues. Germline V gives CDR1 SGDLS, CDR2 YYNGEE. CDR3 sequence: CASSPGTGGGGLTEAFF. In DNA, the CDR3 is TGTGCCAGCAGCCCCGGGACAGGGGGCGGGGGACTCACTGAAGCTTTCTTT.

The CDR3 here is CASSLKADNTGELFF. Here the CDR3 DNA reads TGTGCCAGCAGCTTAAAAGCGGACAACACCGGGGAGCTGTTTTTT. The genes are TRBV7-3 and TRBJ2-2, with a tentative D call TRBD2 (5 bases). V was cut by 1 base and J by 2 bases, with 8 bases left in between. Germline V CDR1 and CDR2: SGHTA, FQGTGA. The length of the CDR3 is 15 residues. Based on the CDR3 plus reference TRBV7-3 and TRBJ2-2, the full variable domain is GAGVSQTPSNKVTEKGKYVELRCDPISGHTALYWYRQSLGQGPEFLIYFQGTGAADDSGLPNDRFFAVRPEGSVSTLKIQRTERGDSAVYLCASSLKADNTGELFFGEGSRLTVL.

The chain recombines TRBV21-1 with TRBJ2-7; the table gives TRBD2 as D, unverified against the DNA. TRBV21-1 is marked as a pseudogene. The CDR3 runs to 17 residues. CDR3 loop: CASSKVGTSGSSYEQYF. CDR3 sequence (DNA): TGTGCCAGCAGCAAAGTGGGGACTAGCGGAAGCTCCTACGAGCAGTACTTC.